Included here is one T cell receptor (beta chain) sequence, with context. Its antigen is not yet known. Nothing much larger sits one base from this clone, and base qualities are not available. This sample was taken from a study of blood T cell repertoires in COVID-19 (dated by TCRdb to about 2020). Some background on the complete study: The collaborator samples originated in the United States, Italy and Spain and spanned the acute and convalescent phases of COVID-19. The sample metadata nearly always contained a de-identified subject ID, COVID-19 status, age in years and sex. The material from the prospective study consisted of cDNA or gDNA derived from T cells, B-cell-depleted T cells, or PBMCs. Where available, HLA class I and class II types were obtained from metadata supplied by the sample provider rather than from assay-based typing. Deeply sampled blood TCRbeta repertoires from subjects exposed to, actively infected with, or recovered from COVID-19 were included in the dataset. The repertoires were released in a freely available public database intended as a resource for research on the immune response to SARS-CoV-2. The samples were drawn from the first 160 participants of the ongoing ImmuneRACE study and from 1,254 subjects provided by 6 global collaborators.

The paper as a whole reports these results and caveats: Clinical and demographic metadata were provided uncurated, with the amount varying by source and participant.

TCRbeta CDR3 regions were amplified from genomic DNA using the immunoSEQ Assay, a bias-controlled multiplex PCR. The authors processed their data as follows. The number of nucleated cells in each sample was estimated by amplification of reference gene primers within the assay. To quantify the absolute abundance of each unique TCRbeta CDR3 rearrangement, sequence reads were collapsed and filtered. Productive Simpson clonality was computed per sample as the square root of Simpson's diversity index over productive rearrangements. TCRdb obtained this table from immuneACCESS and retained in-frame rearrangements with V and J assigned. These tables miss some clones; where compared with another copy, unresolved V genes account for less than half of the shortfall, and the remainder is unexplained. V and J calls and clone size are given by that table; D and trimming were obtained from the DNA. The sample includes about 280,000 clones, with 85% to 90% observed a single time. The ten most abundant clones make up over 4% of the sample.

Participants in the prospective study were aged about 18 to 90 years, lived in 20 to 30 United States geographic areas, and enrolled through a virtual design. Cohort assignment in the prospective study relied on participant-reported clinical history from a screening survey and a study questionnaire. In the prospective study, whole blood, serum and a nasopharyngeal or oropharyngeal swab were collected from each participant by mobile phlebotomists. Over a roughly 2-month period, participants in the prospective study had the option of providing additional blood draws and questionnaires. Blood samples from the prospective study were shipped frozen or at room temperature prior to DNA extraction. Clipping removes 7 bases from V and 5 bases from J, with 11 as the unmatched junction base count. Spanning cysteine to phenylalanine, the CDR3 consists of 15 amino acids. The read is trimmed to its CDR3 DNA, 45 bases read in frame from base 1. The germline V gene (reference sequence) sets CDR1 to LNHDA and CDR2 to SQIVND.

This sequence uses TRBV19 and TRBJ1-5, with TRBD1 matching 7 junction bases. The sequence was obtained from a woman aged 30 to 39 with acute COVID-19. The sample consisted of PBMCs or T cells enriched from blood (not recorded which). This receptor has the CDR3 CASTNHGQGDQPQHF. The DNA sequence follows: TGTGCCAGTACTAACCACGGGCAGGGGGATCAGCCCCAGCATTTT.